This TCR beta chain was sequenced during a study of long-term antiretroviral therapy in people with HIV (dated by TCRdb to between 2021 and 2023). In the study overall: Collection of the earliest samples took place about a decade ahead of the 2015 WHO recommendation for immediate ART, at a time when ART was typically delayed until CD4 counts fell. Whether ART initiation and durable HIV suppression were associated with changes in peripheral blood TRB repertoire composition and diversity was tested in a retrospective serial study. A total of fewer than 200 cryopreserved PBMC samples were contributed to the cohort by 30 adults with confirmed HIV infection, with samples collected serially over a mean of approximately 6 years (range 1-12). About 35% of the 30 participants with HIV were female. Test extractions of a monoclonal T-cell line alongside 30 to 35 polyclonal samples showed no cross-contamination during QIAcube processing. What the research found in general, with its limitations: Inferences about post-ART repertoire changes were limited because no data were available on ART adherence, viral resistance or therapy changes. Limited PBMC availability meant only the TCR beta chain was sequenced, without alpha chain pairing. ART initiation was associated with a significant increase in TRB diversity, but diversity stayed significantly below transplant donor controls even after long-term ART. Unsorted PBMC were profiled instead of sorted CD4+ and CD8+ T cells because pre-ART samples had limited cell numbers. The samples were dated from about 2004 to 2017, and the ART regimens that were used may be less effective than current ART regimens. CDR3 length ranges in HIV repertoires were narrower than in controls, and network structure suggested an antigen-experienced repertoire with only a slight naive shift after ART. At every time point, the repertoire was dominated by expanded TRB clones first identified before ART initiation, although this dominance fluctuated and, in many PLHIV, declined after ART.

Inclusion was restricted to participants for whom at least one PBMC sample before ART initiation and at least two post-ART samples were available. Every participant with HIV received treatment in the United States of America. Before DNA extraction, cryopreserved samples containing about 0.95-10 million PBMC were thawed and washed. At the time of the earliest PBMC sample, participants with HIV were aged between roughly 20 and 55 years. PBMC samples were contributed by each participant from 1-4 timepoints before ART initiation and 2-8 timepoints after ART initiation, with a median of 7 samples. For every participant, serial HIV viral load, CD4+ T-cell count, ART history and demographic data were obtained. Genomic DNA was extracted from unsorted PBMC with a Qiagen kit on a QIAcube, with processing performed in batches of 12 samples. In regard to this clone: Which antigen it targets is not known. Base quality data are lacking; no much larger clone is found one base away.

The germline V gene (reference sequence) yields SGHKS for CDR1 and YYEKEE for CDR2. Deletion took 2 bases off V and 4 bases off J, with a span of 19 bases between the germline ends. From the cysteine through the phenylalanine, the CDR3 covers 18 amino acids. This entry keeps only the CDR3 DNA: 54 bases, framed from base 1. The immunoSEQ hsTCRB v3.0 assay was used at survey level resolution to sequence the TRB variable region. A depth of roughly 40,000-55,000 T-cell genomes per sample was targeted for TRB sequencing. An Illumina MiSeq with a v3 150-cycle kit was used to sequence the pooled TRB libraries. In the original analysis: Repertoire analysis was performed in R inside a reproducible Nextflow workflow that covered QC, data transformation and analysis. LymphoSeq2, an R package for exploring AIRR-Seq data, was used to implement custom analyses. A few samples that yielded fewer than 5000 total TRB sequences were excluded, so that more than 150 HIV repertoires were analyzed. Among the 170 to 200 retained HIV repertoires, 55 to 65 were collected before ART initiation and about 130 were collected after ART initiation. Repertoires were downsampled to 5000 TRB nucleotide sequences, and summary statistics were averaged over 100 downsampling iterations. The analysis kept only TRB sequences whose CDR3 regions were at least seven amino acids long. A Shannon entropy-derived clonality score and the Gini coefficient were used to measure diversity. In repertoire networks, the top 5000 CDR3 amino acid sequences were linked whenever an edit distance of one separated two sequences. GLIPH2 predicted antigen specificity groups and MHC restriction for TRB CDR3 amino acid sequences. Known CMV, EBV, HIV or tissue antigen associations were flagged by matching CDR3 amino acid sequences against VDJdb and McPAS-TCR. Pre-ART, post-ART and control groups were compared with Wilcoxon signed-rank tests and Holm-Bonferroni correction. TCRdb provides this immuneACCESS table in a form limited to in-frame rearrangements. Some clones are lacking; in checked studies, under half of them reflect an unresolved V gene, and why the rest are absent is not known. For V, J and clone size, that table is used; D and trimming come from the DNA. Here the sample has roughly 30,000 clones; about 87% occur a single time. The ten biggest clones cover roughly 8.6% of the sample.

The sequence was collected from a man in his fifties with HIV. This receptor chain uses TRBV5-5 and TRBJ1-6, with the identity of the D gene unclear. Material: unsorted PBMCs, obtained 3.2 years before starting antiretroviral therapy. The nucleotide sequence is given as TGTGCCAGCAGCTTCTCGGTTACGGACCGAGAATATAATTCACCCCTCCACTTT. It encodes CASSFSVTDREYNSPLHF.